This TCR beta chain was recovered during a study of T-cell memory formation after mild COVID-19. Study details: Largely, TCR clusters stayed within a single donor.

This clonotype was detected a few times. Antigen specificity is unknown. The study's findings and limits: The finding that pre-infection memory included some responding clones suggested that cross-reactive memory joined. CD4+ contracting clones lay mainly in CM and EM, CD8+ ones in EMRA. Later expanders leaned toward CD4+, whereas clones contracting from day 15 to 85 were balanced CD4/CD8.

TCRdb redid the calling of the 5' RACE reads with MiXCR, one entry per CDR3 protein. In the table there are under 700,000 distinct CDR3 sequences, over 20% of which are singletons. Germline-derived CDR1 and CDR2 are PRHDT and FYEKMQ (reference sequence). With 4 bases removed from V and 2 bases from J, the gap between germline ends came to 21 bases. There are 17 residues in the CDR3. The receptor was derived from an adult woman who had mild COVID-19 (a few samples of this study predate the infection). Cell type and time point are not known. The rearrangement links TRBV13 to TRBJ2-7; possible D gene TRBD2, 5 bases. The sequencing input was PBMCs or a T cell subset sorted from them (not recorded which). This CDR3 reads CASSSRGRGIGAYEQYF. In DNA form, the CDR3 reads TGTGCCAGCAGCTCGAGAGGGCGTGGGATCGGGGCCTACGAGCAGTACTTC.